The source of this T cell receptor (beta chain) is a study of T cells in Graves' hyperthyroidism and ophthalmopathy. RNA transcripts gave rise to amplified TCR beta CDR3 regions. With the HTBI primer set, the TCR CDR3 went through a first round of RT-PCR. TCRdb reanalysed the multiplex PCR reads using MiXCR and keeps one entry per CDR3 protein. Among under 500,000 distinct CDR3 sequences, over 12% were seen once, and the ten largest hold over 25%. This clonotype was counted ten times or more. Clinical symptoms, serum thyroxine, TRAb, thyroid ultrasound and orbital computed tomography informed diagnoses. V was clipped by 3 bases and J by 7 bases, with 10 bases between them. The CDR3 has 12 residues.

Specimen: blood. The rearrangement joins TRBV12-3 or TRBV12-4 to TRBJ2-7, with D perhaps TRBD2 (6 bases). This receptor was obtained from a man in his forties or fifties with Graves' ophthalmopathy. This CDR3 is CASSFGGREQYF. The CDR3 DNA is TGTGCCAGCAGTTTTGGGGGGAGGGAGCAGTACTTC.